Listed below are T cell receptor beta chains from one sample, sequenced in a study of cytomegalovirus exposure and HLA in healthy donors. Sequencing was performed with immunoSEQ multiplex PCR; in TCRdb, only in-frame clones are kept and a portion is missing. The table has over 75,000 clones, roughly four fifths seen once. The source material was PBMCs. Source of these receptors: a man aged 25 to 40 in good health and CMV-seropositive. Each CDR3 is given without its conserved first and last residue.

cdr3_aa	j_call	v_call
ASSLGGKDGQEAQY	TRBJ2-5	TRBV7-8
ASSSGTGETQY	TRBJ2-5	TRBV5-1
ATSRGGGTNTGELF	TRBJ2-2	TRBV15
ASRTAEEYYNSPLH	TRBJ1-6	TRBV5-6
AWSPGPNTEAF	TRBJ1-1	TRBV30
ASSFVRQGGRETQY	TRBJ2-5	TRBV5-1
SVGTRFLYEQY	TRBJ2-7	TRBV29-1
ASSEIGNQPQH	TRBJ1-5	TRBV6-1
ASSRDNRAANTGELF	TRBJ2-2	TRBV4-3
ASSSPGTGVVSGQF	TRBJ2-1	TRBV7-2
ASSTGLAEQF	TRBJ2-1	TRBV28
ASSLWLAGAPNEQF	TRBJ2-1	TRBV27
ASSQGLTTDTQY	TRBJ2-3	TRBV14
ASSTGVTYEQY	TRBJ2-7	TRBV6-6
ASSVDGRASNEQF	TRBJ2-1	TRBV9
ASSLTSGRSVYNEQF	TRBJ2-1	TRBV19
ASSQEQGTVFNEQF	TRBJ2-1	TRBV4-1
ASSLGVEETQY	TRBJ2-5	TRBV5-1
ASSLARGTGAYEQY	TRBJ2-7	TRBV5-6
ASSRTGGADTQY	TRBJ2-3	TRBV7-2
ASSRDRSYNEQF	TRBJ2-1	TRBV28
AGGVTTNEKLF	TRBJ1-4	TRBV2
SVELQGAGYGYT	TRBJ1-2	TRBV29-1
ASSQENGMNTEAF	TRBJ1-1	TRBV4-3
SRREQITGELF	TRBJ2-2	TRBV7-9
ASSQDIGGLAVTTDTQY	TRBJ2-3	TRBV4-3
SVGFAGYGYT	TRBJ1-2	TRBV29-1
ASSYSGTSGNNEQF	TRBJ2-1	TRBV6-5
AWSEILGGTSGANVLT	TRBJ2-6	TRBV30
ASSLGNSGSRETQY	TRBJ2-5	TRBV7-9
ASSYDGGTTNEKLF	TRBJ1-4	TRBV6-5
AIVSRGASR	TRBJ2-7	TRBV2
ASSPSYEQY	TRBJ2-7	TRBV7-2
SSVDGLYEQY	TRBJ2-7	TRBV7-9
ASSPPGGSAQF	TRBJ2-1	TRBV18
ASSRQGGQPQH	TRBJ1-5	TRBV18
ASSLSGQQETQY	TRBJ2-5	TRBV28
ATSRVDSGYT	TRBJ1-2	TRBV15
AWGLARYNEQF	TRBJ2-1	TRBV30
ASSHPWGGQPQH	TRBJ1-5	TRBV14
AWSVGQKLAGALPETQY	TRBJ2-5	TRBV30
ASSSPPQDSSYNEQF	TRBJ2-1	TRBV13
ASKGAHGSYGYT	TRBJ1-2	TRBV6-5
SASGGNQDTIY	TRBJ1-3	TRBV29-1
ASSLQSLGANSLYNEQF	TRBJ2-1	TRBV7-2
ASSFANRPYEQY	TRBJ2-7	TRBV7-9
ASSQVEPAVLSSYNEQF	TRBJ2-1	TRBV4-1
ASSSGGVMNTEAF	TRBJ1-1	TRBV5-1
ASRDSGVSSYEQY	TRBJ2-7	TRBV28